The 21 T cell receptor beta chains in this list originate from one sample, sequenced in a study of blood T cell repertoires in COVID-19. Sequenced by immunoSEQ multiplex PCR; TCRdb stores in-frame clones only, minus some. This sample has around 300,000 clones, with around 90% found just once. Sequencing used peripheral blood. Source of these receptors: a middle-aged woman with acute or convalescent COVID-19.

The V gene is TRBV6-1, the J gene TRBJ1-6; a weak D match, TRBD1 (5 bases). Trimming pared 1 base from V and 9 bases from J, leaving 7 bases between. Germline V gene sequence: CDR1 MNHNS, CDR2 SASEGT. This CDR3 spans 13 amino acids. The CDR3 protein is CASSEVGGSPLHF. DNA for the CDR3: TGTGCCAGCAGTGAAGTCGGGGGTTCACCCCTCCACTTT.

The chain combines TRBV19 with TRBJ1-5; TRBD1 might be the D (5 bases). Germline CDR1 is LNHDA and CDR2 is SQIVND (reference sequence). Trimming shortened V by 7 bases and J by 0 bases, and 22 bases separated the two germline ends. The CDR3 spans 18 residues. For the CDR3, the DNA is TGTGCCAGTACCCGAAGGACATTAAGGGAAAGTAGCAATCAGCCCCAGCATTTT. It codes for CASTRRTLRESSNQPQHF.

The V and J genes are TRBV21-1 and TRBJ1-5. TRBV21-1 is an annotated pseudogene. There are 15 residues in the CDR3. The DNA of the CDR3 is TGTGCCAGCAGCAAAAGTGGGGGGGGGAATCAGCCCCAGCATTTT. This sequence encodes CASSKSGGGNQPQHF.

The CDR3 loop reads CASSPGPSAGYTF. The CDR3 coding sequence is TGTGCCAGCAGTCCGGGTCCCTCTGCAGGCTACACCTTC. The chain joins TRBV27 to TRBJ1-2, with D hard to call. The CDR3 covers 13 residues. Trimming removed 5 bases from V and 8 bases from J, with 15 bases in between. The V gene's germline CDR1 is MNHEY and CDR2 SMNVEV (reference sequence).

The chain links TRBV27 to TRBJ1-2, with TRBD1 matching over 9 bases. Germline V gene sequence: CDR1 MNHEY, CDR2 SMNVEV (reference sequence). V was clipped by 4 bases and J by 8 bases; unmatched bases: 5. The CDR3 is 13 amino acids. The DNA for the CDR3 is TGTGCCAGCAGTTCCTGGGACAGGGTCGGCTACACCTTC. The encoded protein is CASSSWDRVGYTF.

The V and J genes are TRBV9 and TRBJ1-2; TRBD1 aligns across 9 bases. The CDR3 loop spans 16 amino acids. V shed 0 bases, J shed 1 base, and the junction held 4 bases outside the gene matches. Germline V gene lookup returns CDR1 SGDLS and CDR2 YYNGEE. The CDR3, as DNA: TGTGCCAGCAGCGTAGAACAGGGGGCGCTTAACTATGGCTACACCTTC. Amino acid sequence: CASSVEQGALNYGYTF. Full variable domain (remainder filled in from reference TRBV9 and TRBJ1-2): DSGVTQTPKHLITATGQRVTLRCSPRSGDLSVYWYQQSLDQGLQFLIQYYNGEERAKGNILERFSAQQFPDLHSELNLSSLELGDSALYFCASSVEQGALNYGYTFGSGTRLTVV.

The rearrangement uses TRBV23-1 and TRBJ1-6, with D unclear. TRBV23-1 is marked as an open reading frame, function uncertain. The CDR3 covers 15 residues. V lost 0 bases, J lost 6 bases, and 9 bases lay in between. The CDR3: CASSQSRDGNSPLHF. The CDR3 DNA is TGCGCCAGCAGTCAATCGAGGGATGGTAATTCACCCCTCCACTTT.

The CDR3 loop is CAWSLGGGNQETQYF. In nucleotides, the CDR3 is TGTGCCTGGAGTTTGGGCGGGGGGAACCAAGAGACCCAGTACTTC. The rearrangement uses TRBV30 and TRBJ2-5; the match to TRBD2 covers 8 bases. Per the germline V gene, CDR1 is GTSNPN and CDR2 is SVGIG (reference sequence). This CDR3 has 15 residues. With V trimmed by 2 bases and J by 0 bases, 5 bases remained unmatched. Looking up the rest from reference TRBV30 and TRBJ2-5 gives the full variable domain: SQTIHQWPATLVQPVGSPLSLECTVEGTSNPNLYWYRQAAGRGLQLLFYSVGIGQISSEVPQNLSASRPQDRQFILSSKKLLLSDSGFYLCAWSLGGGNQETQYFGPGTRLLVL.

J is TRBJ1-2 and V is TRBV6-6; D is unresolved. The germline CDR1 and CDR2 sequences are MNHNY and SVGAGI (reference sequence). The CDR3 extends over 13 amino acids. Trimming left V 2 bases short and J 7 bases short, with 11 bases between. The CDR3 sequence is CASSYGRDSGYTF. CDR3 sequence (DNA): TGTGCCAGCAGTTACGGGAGGGATAGTGGCTACACCTTC.

The genes are TRBV10-2 and TRBJ1-4; tentative D call: TRBD1 (5 bases). CDR1 and CDR2 from the germline V gene are WSHSY and SAAADI. Deletions cut 4 bases from V and 8 bases from J, with 14 bases between. The CDR3 sequence is 14 residues long. DNA of the CDR3: TGCGCCAGCAGTGCGGCAGGGCGAAAAGAAAAACTGTTTTTT. Protein product: CASSAAGRKEKLFF.

This chain links TRBV5-1 with TRBJ2-2; no reliable D call. CDR3 length: 16 residues. Germline V lookup: CDR1 SGHRS, CDR2 YFSETQ. Trimming took 4 bases from V and 0 from J, leaving 13 bases between them. CDR3 in DNA: TGCGCCAGCAGCGAGAGAGCTACCGCGAACACCGGGGAGCTGTTTTTT. Its translation is CASSERATANTGELFF.

The V and J genes are TRBV29-1 and TRBJ1-1; 8 nucleotides agree with TRBD1. V dropped 4 bases and J dropped 1; count of bases not matched to a gene: 2. CDR3 size: 13 residues. Germline CDR1 SQVTM, CDR2 ANQGSEA. CDR3 in DNA: TGCAGCGTTGGTGACAGGGGGAACACTGAAGCTTTCTTT. It yields the protein CSVGDRGNTEAFF.

The chain employs TRBV6-1 and TRBJ2-1; possible D gene TRBD2, 7 bases. Looked up from germline, CDR1 is MNHNS and CDR2 is SASEGT. This CDR3 is built from 16 residues. V was trimmed by 4 bases and J by 3 bases, leaving 16 bases between them. CDR3: CASSGVAGALYNEQFF. DNA for the CDR3: TGTGCCAGCAGTGGAGTGGCGGGGGCCCTCTACAATGAGCAGTTCTTC.

The CDR3 DNA is TGTGCCAGCAGCCAAGAACAAAGGGCGGGTGGCTACACCTTC. This gives the protein CASSQEQRAGGYTF. This chain joins TRBV14 and TRBJ1-2; no definite D call. With 0 bases removed from V and 7 bases from J, the gap between germline ends came to 12 bases. The germline V gene has CDR1 SGHDN and CDR2 FVKESK. This CDR3 region has 14 residues.

The sample holds one count of this clone. The rearrangement uses TRBV7-2 and TRBJ1-1; TRBD1 aligns across 7 bases. The ends lost 11 bases at V and 8 bases at J; junction bases unmatched: 17. The CDR3 spans 14 residues. Germline V lookup: CDR1 SGHTA, CDR2 FQGNSA. The CDR3 nucleotides read TGTGCCGGATTCGAGACGGTAGGGGGCTCCGAAGCTTTCTTT. Encoded protein: CAGFETVGGSEAFF.

V gene TRBV24-1 combines with J gene TRBJ2-2; possibly TRBD1 for D (5 bases). The V gene's germline CDR1 is KGHDR and CDR2 SFDVKD. This CDR3 has 17 amino acids. V gave up 0 bases and J gave up 4 bases, with 14 bases separating them. The CDR3: CATSDLDDRRSTGELFF. The CDR3 nucleotides read TGTGCCACCAGTGATTTGGATGACAGACGGAGCACCGGGGAGCTGTTTTTT.

J is TRBJ1-5 and V is TRBV7-7; weak D call: TRBD1 (5 bases). The V end lost 5 bases, the J end lost 7 bases, and 21 bases lay between the germline ends. CDR1 and CDR2 from the germline V gene are SSHAT and FNYEAQ (reference sequence). The CDR3 length is 16 residues. The CDR3 here is CASSPCRTGGEQPQHF. CDR3 DNA: TGTGCCAGCAGCCCTTGTAGGACGGGGGGGGAGCAGCCCCAGCATTTT.

V and J are TRBV9 and TRBJ1-1, with a possible D match to TRBD1 (6 bases). Per germline, CDR1 SGDLS and CDR2 YYNGEE. V was shortened by 4 bases and J by 10 bases, with 17 bases between the two germline ends. The CDR3 runs 13 residues. DNA for the CDR3: TGTGCCAGCAGCCTCAGTAGGGGGGGCCGAGCTTTCTTT. This gives the protein CASSLSRGGRAFF.

The rearrangement links TRBV19 to TRBJ1-1, with 7 bases fitting TRBD1. With 2 bases clipped from V and 1 base from J, the junction kept 4 bases outside the gene matches. Per germline, CDR1 LNHDA and CDR2 SQIVND (reference sequence). The CDR3 loop spans 15 amino acids. The CDR3 DNA sequence: TGTGCCAGTAGTATACAGGGGGGTAGGAACACTGAAGCTTTCTTT. Amino acids: CASSIQGGRNTEAFF.

The gene calls are TRBV7-2 and TRBJ2-1; the match to TRBD2 covers 7 bases. Germline V CDR1 and CDR2: SGHTA, FQGNSA. Unmatched junction bases numbered 8, after V lost 3 bases and J lost 9 bases. The length of the CDR3 is 14 residues. CDR3 residues: CASSFSGLRGEQFF. In DNA, the CDR3 is TGTGCCAGCAGCTTTAGCGGGTTGAGGGGTGAGCAGTTCTTC.

The V call is TRBV5-1, the J call TRBJ1-6; the match to TRBD1 covers 7 bases. Per the germline V gene, CDR1 is SGHRS and CDR2 is YFSETQ. This CDR3 contains 16 residues. Trimming took 0 bases from V and 6 from J; bases not matched to a gene: 6. Here the CDR3 reads CASSLAGQATNSPLHF. DNA of the CDR3: TGCGCCAGCAGCTTGGCCGGACAGGCAACTAATTCACCCCTCCACTTT.